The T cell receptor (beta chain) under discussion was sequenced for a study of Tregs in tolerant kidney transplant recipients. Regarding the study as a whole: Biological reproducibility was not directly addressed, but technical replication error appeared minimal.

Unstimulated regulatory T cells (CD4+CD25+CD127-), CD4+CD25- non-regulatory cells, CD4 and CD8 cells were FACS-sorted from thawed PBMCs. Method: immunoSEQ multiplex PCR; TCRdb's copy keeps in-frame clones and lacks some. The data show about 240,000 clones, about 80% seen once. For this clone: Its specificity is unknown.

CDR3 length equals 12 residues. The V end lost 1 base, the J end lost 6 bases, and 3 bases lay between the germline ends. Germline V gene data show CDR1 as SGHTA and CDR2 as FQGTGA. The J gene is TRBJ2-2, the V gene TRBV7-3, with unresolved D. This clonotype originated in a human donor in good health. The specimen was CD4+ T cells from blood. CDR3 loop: CASSLSPGELFF. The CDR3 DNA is TGTGCCAGCAGCTTAAGCCCCGGGGAGCTGTTTTTT.